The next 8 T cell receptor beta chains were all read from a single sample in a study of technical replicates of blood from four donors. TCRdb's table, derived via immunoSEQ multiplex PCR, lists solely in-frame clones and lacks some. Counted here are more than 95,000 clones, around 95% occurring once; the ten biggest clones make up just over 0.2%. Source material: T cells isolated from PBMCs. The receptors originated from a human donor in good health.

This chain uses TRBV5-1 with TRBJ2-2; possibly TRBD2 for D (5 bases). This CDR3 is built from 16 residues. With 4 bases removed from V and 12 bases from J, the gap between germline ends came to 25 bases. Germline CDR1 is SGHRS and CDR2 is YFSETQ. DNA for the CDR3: TGCGCCAGCAGCCCCCCCGGACTGGGAGTACCGGGGAAGCTGTTTTTT. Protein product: CASSPPGLGVPGKLFF.

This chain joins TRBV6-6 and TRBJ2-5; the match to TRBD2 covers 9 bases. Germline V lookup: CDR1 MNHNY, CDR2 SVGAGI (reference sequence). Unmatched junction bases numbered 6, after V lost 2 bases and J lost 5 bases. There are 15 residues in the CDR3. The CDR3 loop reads CASSYRSGGLETQYF. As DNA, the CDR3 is TGTGCCAGCAGTTACAGAAGCGGGGGGTTGGAGACCCAGTACTTC.

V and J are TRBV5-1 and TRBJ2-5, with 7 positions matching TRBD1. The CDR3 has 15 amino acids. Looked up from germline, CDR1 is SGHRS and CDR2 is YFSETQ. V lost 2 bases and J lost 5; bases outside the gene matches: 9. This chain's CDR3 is CASSLTGANPETQYF. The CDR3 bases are TGCGCCAGCAGCTTAACAGGGGCCAATCCTGAGACCCAGTACTTC.

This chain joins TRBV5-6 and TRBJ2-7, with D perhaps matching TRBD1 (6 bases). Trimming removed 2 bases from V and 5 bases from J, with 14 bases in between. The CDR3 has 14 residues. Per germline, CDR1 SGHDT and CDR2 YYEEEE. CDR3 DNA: TGTGCCAGCAGCTTCCCCCGGACAGCCAACGAGCAGTACTTC. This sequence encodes CASSFPRTANEQYF.

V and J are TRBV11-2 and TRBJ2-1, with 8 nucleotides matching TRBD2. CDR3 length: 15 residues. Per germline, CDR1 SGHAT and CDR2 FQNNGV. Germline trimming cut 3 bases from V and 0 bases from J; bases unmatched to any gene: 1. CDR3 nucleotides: TGTGCCAGCAGCTTGGCGGGGGGCTCCTACAATGAGCAGTTCTTC. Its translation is CASSLAGGSYNEQFF. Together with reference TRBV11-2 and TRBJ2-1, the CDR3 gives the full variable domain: EAGVAQSPRYKIIEKRQSVAFWCNPISGHATLYWYQQILGQGPKLLIQFQNNGVVDDSQLPKDRFSAERLKGVDSTLKIQPAKLEDSAVYLCASSLAGGSYNEQFFGPGTRLTVL.

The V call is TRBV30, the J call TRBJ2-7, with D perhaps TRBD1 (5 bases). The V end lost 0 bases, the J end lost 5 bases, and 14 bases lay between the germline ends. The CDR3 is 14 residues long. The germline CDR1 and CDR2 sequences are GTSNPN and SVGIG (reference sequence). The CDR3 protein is CAWSVSAGNHEQYF. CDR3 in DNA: TGTGCCTGGAGTGTATCGGCAGGGAATCACGAGCAGTACTTC.

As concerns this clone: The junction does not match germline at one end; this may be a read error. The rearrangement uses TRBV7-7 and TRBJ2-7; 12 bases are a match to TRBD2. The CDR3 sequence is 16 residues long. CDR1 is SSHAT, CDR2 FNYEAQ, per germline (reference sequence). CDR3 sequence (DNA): TGTGCTAGCAGCCTCGGGCTAGCGGGGGGGCCCCACGGGCAGTACTTC. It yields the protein CASSLGLAGGPHGQYF.

The CDR3 reads CASSSSGSVNEQFF. In DNA, the CDR3 is TGTGCCAGCAGCTCTAGCGGGAGTGTCAATGAGCAGTTCTTC. The chain carries TRBV7-9 and TRBJ2-1; TRBD2 matches 10 bases. The junction had 3 bases not matched to a gene; V was cut back by 4 bases and J by 6 bases. The CDR3 runs to 14 residues. From germline, CDR1 is SEHNR and CDR2 FQNEAQ (reference sequence).